This T cell receptor beta chain came from a study of blood T cells in healthy people across ages. Study observations and caveats: In older individuals, TCR beta diversity per million T cells was lower, falling roughly linearly with age.

Trimming cost V 2 bases and J 4 bases; bases outside gene matches: 9. The germline CDR1 and CDR2 sequences are SGHTA and FQGNSA. The CDR3 runs to 17 residues. The table lists this clonotype with a few counts. Its matching antigen is unknown. A sample-barcoded 5' primer and a J-beta primer mix were used in a second PCR of about 7 to 12 cycles. MiXCR was run by TCRdb on the 5' RACE reads, yielding one entry per CDR3 protein. The sample yields about a million distinct CDR3 sequences, about 44% seen once. The clonotype was recovered from a man in his thirties or forties in good health. The specimen was blood. The gene calls are TRBV7-2 and TRBJ2-3; TRBD2 matches 10 bases. In DNA form, the CDR3 reads TGTGCCAGCAGCTTATTTTCCAGCGGGGGGGCCGCAGATACGCAGTATTTT. Protein product: CASSLFSSGGAADTQYF.